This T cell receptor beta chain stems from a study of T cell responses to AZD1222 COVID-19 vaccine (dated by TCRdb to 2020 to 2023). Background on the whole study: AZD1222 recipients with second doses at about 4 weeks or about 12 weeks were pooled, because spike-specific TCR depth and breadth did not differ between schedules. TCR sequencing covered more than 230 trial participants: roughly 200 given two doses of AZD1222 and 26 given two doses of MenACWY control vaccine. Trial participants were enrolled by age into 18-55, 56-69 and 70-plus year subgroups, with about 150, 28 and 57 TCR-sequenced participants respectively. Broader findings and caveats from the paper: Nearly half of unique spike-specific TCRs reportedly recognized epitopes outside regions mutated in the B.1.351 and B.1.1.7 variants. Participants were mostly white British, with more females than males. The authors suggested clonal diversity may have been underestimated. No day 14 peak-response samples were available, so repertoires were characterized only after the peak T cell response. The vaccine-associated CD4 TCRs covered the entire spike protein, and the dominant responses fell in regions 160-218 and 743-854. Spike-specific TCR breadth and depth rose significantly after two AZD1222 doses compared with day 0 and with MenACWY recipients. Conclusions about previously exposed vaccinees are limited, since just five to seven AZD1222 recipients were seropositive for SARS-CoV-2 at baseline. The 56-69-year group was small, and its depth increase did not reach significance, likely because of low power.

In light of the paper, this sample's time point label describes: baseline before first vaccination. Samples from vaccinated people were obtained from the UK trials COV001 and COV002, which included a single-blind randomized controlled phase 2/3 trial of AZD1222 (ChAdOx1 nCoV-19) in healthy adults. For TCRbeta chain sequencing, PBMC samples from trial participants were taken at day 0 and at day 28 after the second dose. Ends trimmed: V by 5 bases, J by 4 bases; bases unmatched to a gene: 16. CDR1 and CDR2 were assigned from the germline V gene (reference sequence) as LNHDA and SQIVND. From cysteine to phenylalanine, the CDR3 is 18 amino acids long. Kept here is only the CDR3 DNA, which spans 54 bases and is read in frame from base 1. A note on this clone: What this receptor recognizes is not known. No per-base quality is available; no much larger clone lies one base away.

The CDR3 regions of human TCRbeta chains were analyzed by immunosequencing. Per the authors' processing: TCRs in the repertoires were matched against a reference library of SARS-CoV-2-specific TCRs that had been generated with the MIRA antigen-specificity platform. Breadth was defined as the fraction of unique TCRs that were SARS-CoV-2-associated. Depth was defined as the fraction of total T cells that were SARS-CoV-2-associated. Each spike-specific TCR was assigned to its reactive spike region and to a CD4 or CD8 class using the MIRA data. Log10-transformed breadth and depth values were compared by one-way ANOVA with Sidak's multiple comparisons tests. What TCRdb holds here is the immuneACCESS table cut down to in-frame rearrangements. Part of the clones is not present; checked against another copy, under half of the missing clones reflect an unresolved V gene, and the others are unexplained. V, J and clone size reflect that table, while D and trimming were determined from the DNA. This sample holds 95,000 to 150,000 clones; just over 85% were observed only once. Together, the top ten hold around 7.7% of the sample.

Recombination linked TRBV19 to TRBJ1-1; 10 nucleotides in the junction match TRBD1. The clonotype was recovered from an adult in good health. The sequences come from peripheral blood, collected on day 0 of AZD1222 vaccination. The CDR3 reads CASSPPRGTGAKGTEAFF. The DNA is TGTGCCAGTAGTCCACCTAGGGGGACAGGGGCCAAGGGCACTGAAGCTTTCTTT. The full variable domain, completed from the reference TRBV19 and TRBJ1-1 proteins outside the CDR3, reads DGGITQSPKYLFRKEGQNVTLSCEQNLNHDAMYWYRQDPGQGLRLIYYSQIVNDFQKGDIAEGYSVSREKKESFPLTVTSAQKNPTAFYLCASSPPRGTGAKGTEAFFGQGTRLTVV.